A selection of T cell receptor beta chains follows, all from one sample in a study of T cells expressing NK-cell markers. TCRdb re-analyzed the 5' RACE reads; it lists each CDR3 protein once, without DNA. This sample's table has about 380,000 distinct CDR3 sequences. The sequenced material came from blood T cells: a sorted CD56 or NKG2C T cell subset, CD4+ or CD8+ T cells, or bulk PBMC T cells (not recorded which). These receptors were taken from a man aged 18-69 years in good health. CDR3s include the opening cysteine and the closing phenylalanine or tryptophan.

j_gene: TRBJ1-1
v_gene: TRBV2
CDR3aa: CARRTGQSGAFF

j_gene: TRBJ2-5
v_gene: TRBV3-1
CDR3aa: CASSPPPTNTRRDQYF

j_gene: TRBJ1-2
v_gene: TRBV28
CDR3aa: CASTTTASYGYTF

j_gene: TRBJ2-1
v_gene: TRBV30
CDR3aa: CAWSRQVSYNEQFF

j_gene: TRBJ2-3
v_gene: TRBV7-3
CDR3aa: CASSLDPVGTQYF

j_gene: TRBJ2-5
v_gene: TRBV5-1
CDR3aa: CASSFNAGGYQETQYF

j_gene: TRBJ2-3
v_gene: TRBV15
CDR3aa: CATSRDISAGVRADTQYF

j_gene: TRBJ2-3
v_gene: TRBV6-5
CDR3aa: CASSYQGTQYF

j_gene: TRBJ1-1
v_gene: TRBV7-2
CDR3aa: CASRQRGGNTEAFF

j_gene: TRBJ1-6
v_gene: TRBV5-6
CDR3aa: CASTKGGRQSSYNSPLHF

j_gene: TRBJ1-6
v_gene: TRBV4-1
CDR3aa: CASSQRGTGDNSPLHF

j_gene: TRBJ2-2
v_gene: TRBV7-7
CDR3aa: CASSPRESTGELFF

j_gene: TRBJ2-7
v_gene: TRBV3-1
CDR3aa: CASSQGRLAKEGYF

j_gene: TRBJ1-6
v_gene: TRBV15
CDR3aa: CATSRDAGWNSPLHF

j_gene: TRBJ1-5
v_gene: TRBV12-3/TRBV12-4
CDR3aa: CASTKNNQPQHF

j_gene: TRBJ2-7
v_gene: TRBV10-3
CDR3aa: CAISEPGGPSSYEQYF

j_gene: TRBJ2-7
v_gene: TRBV5-1
CDR3aa: CASSSQLGYEQYF

j_gene: TRBJ2-4
v_gene: TRBV5-1
CDR3aa: CASSLASTPNIQYF

j_gene: TRBJ1-2
v_gene: TRBV5-1
CDR3aa: CASSSAPNRDDGYTF

j_gene: TRBJ1-2
v_gene: TRBV12-3/TRBV12-4
CDR3aa: CASSHNREIIYGYTF

j_gene: TRBJ2-2
v_gene: TRBV20-1
CDR3aa: CSATTPSGLAFGTGELFF

j_gene: TRBJ1-5
v_gene: TRBV20-1
CDR3aa: CSARSGTVNQPQHF

j_gene: TRBJ1-4
v_gene: TRBV6-1
CDR3aa: CASSGAGWDEKLFF

j_gene: TRBJ2-2
v_gene: TRBV4-1
CDR3aa: CASSHPGSRTGKSFTGELFF

j_gene: TRBJ2-1
v_gene: TRBV29-1
CDR3aa: CSVGQNRGEQFF

j_gene: TRBJ2-3
v_gene: TRBV7-8
CDR3aa: CASSLAGTPIGRTDTQYF

j_gene: TRBJ1-2
v_gene: TRBV18
CDR3aa: CASSAGFTNYGYTF

j_gene: TRBJ2-2
v_gene: TRBV4-1
CDR3aa: CASSQDPPAGVVGTGELFF

j_gene: TRBJ1-6
v_gene: TRBV5-1
CDR3aa: CASNTGLSYNSPLHF

j_gene: TRBJ1-2
v_gene: TRBV12-3/TRBV12-4
CDR3aa: CASSEWDRTPNYGYTF

j_gene: TRBJ1-2
v_gene: TRBV19
CDR3aa: CASRQGASGYTF

j_gene: TRBJ2-2
v_gene: TRBV5-1
CDR3aa: CASSKGHENTGELFF

j_gene: TRBJ1-3
v_gene: TRBV14
CDR3aa: CASSPKSFSDRAGNTIYF

j_gene: TRBJ2-1
v_gene: TRBV15
CDR3aa: CATSREGNNEQFF

j_gene: TRBJ1-1
v_gene: TRBV5-1
CDR3aa: CASSSDKREGARNTEAFF

j_gene: TRBJ2-5
v_gene: TRBV5-6
CDR3aa: CASSPYRGRQGQYF

j_gene: TRBJ1-1
v_gene: TRBV28
CDR3aa: CASSSPSLYTEAFF

j_gene: TRBJ2-2
v_gene: TRBV12-3/TRBV12-4
CDR3aa: CASSLTLRPLFF

j_gene: TRBJ2-2
v_gene: TRBV19
CDR3aa: CASSTRTELNTGELFF

j_gene: TRBJ2-5
v_gene: TRBV10-3
CDR3aa: CATGGGRAEYQETQYF

j_gene: TRBJ1-4
v_gene: TRBV27
CDR3aa: CASTTTGGEGREKLFF

j_gene: TRBJ1-5
v_gene: TRBV2
CDR3aa: CASGQGARQPQHF

j_gene: TRBJ2-7
v_gene: TRBV5-1
CDR3aa: CASSLGLAAGAHEQYF

j_gene: TRBJ2-7
v_gene: TRBV7-9
CDR3aa: CASRQGLNEQYF

j_gene: TRBJ2-2
v_gene: TRBV29-1
CDR3aa: CSVKKGRGDGELFF

j_gene: TRBJ1-1
v_gene: TRBV12-3/TRBV12-4
CDR3aa: CASKRLSAFKGNTEAFF

j_gene: TRBJ2-7
v_gene: TRBV19
CDR3aa: CASSISRGRSYEQYF

j_gene: TRBJ2-4
v_gene: TRBV28
CDR3aa: CASSQDRVKNIQYF

j_gene: TRBJ2-7
v_gene: TRBV5-1
CDR3aa: CASGSATYEQYF

j_gene: TRBJ2-5
v_gene: TRBV4-1
CDR3aa: CASSQAPTGTGKTQYF

j_gene: TRBJ1-5
v_gene: TRBV15
CDR3aa: CATSGRQGGQPQHF

j_gene: TRBJ2-3
v_gene: TRBV20-1
CDR3aa: CSARVPGRGADTQYF

j_gene: TRBJ2-5
v_gene: TRBV27
CDR3aa: CASSSSGLWGETQYF

j_gene: TRBJ1-1
v_gene: TRBV5-1
CDR3aa: CASKRTGSLNTEAFF

j_gene: TRBJ2-5
v_gene: TRBV7-3
CDR3aa: CASSLSLEMYQETQYF